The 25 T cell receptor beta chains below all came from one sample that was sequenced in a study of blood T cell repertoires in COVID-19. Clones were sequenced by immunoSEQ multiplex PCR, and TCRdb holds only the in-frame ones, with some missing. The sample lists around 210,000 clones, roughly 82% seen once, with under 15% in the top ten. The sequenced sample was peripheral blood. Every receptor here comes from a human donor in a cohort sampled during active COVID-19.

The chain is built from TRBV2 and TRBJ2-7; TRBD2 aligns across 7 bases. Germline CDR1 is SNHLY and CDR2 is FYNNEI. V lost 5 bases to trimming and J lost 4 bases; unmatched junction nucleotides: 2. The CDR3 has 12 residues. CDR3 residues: CASSFSGYEQYF. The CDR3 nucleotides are TGTGCCAGCAGTTTTAGCGGGTACGAGCAGTACTTC. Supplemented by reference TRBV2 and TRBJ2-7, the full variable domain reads EPEVTQTPSHQVTQMGQEVILRCVPISNHLYFYWYRQILGQKVEFLVSFYNNEISEKSEIFDDQFSVERPDGSNFTLKIRSTKLEDSAMYFCASSFSGYEQYFGPGTRLTVT.

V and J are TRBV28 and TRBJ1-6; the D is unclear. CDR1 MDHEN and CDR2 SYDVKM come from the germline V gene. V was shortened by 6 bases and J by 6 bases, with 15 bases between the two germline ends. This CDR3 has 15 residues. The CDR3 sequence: CASSASSWLNSPLHF. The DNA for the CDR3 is TGTGCCAGCAGCGCCTCGTCGTGGCTTAATTCACCCCTCCACTTT.

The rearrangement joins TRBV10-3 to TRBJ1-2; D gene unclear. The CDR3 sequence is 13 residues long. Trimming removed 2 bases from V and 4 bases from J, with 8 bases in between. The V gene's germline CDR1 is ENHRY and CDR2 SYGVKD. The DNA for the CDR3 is TGTGCCATCAGTGAGGACTTGGGCTATGGCTACACCTTC. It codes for CAISEDLGYGYTF.

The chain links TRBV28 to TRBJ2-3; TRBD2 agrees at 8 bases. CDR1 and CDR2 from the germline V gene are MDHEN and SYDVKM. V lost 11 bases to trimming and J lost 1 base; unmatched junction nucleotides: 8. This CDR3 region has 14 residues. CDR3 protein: CAAATSEGTDTQYF. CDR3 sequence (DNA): TGTGCCGCTGCGACTAGCGAAGGCACAGATACGCAGTATTTT. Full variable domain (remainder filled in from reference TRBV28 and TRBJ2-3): DVKVTQSSRYLVKRTGEKVFLECVQDMDHENMFWYRQDPGLGLRLIYFSYDVKMKEKGDIPEGYSVSREKKERFSLILESASTNQTSMYLCAAATSEGTDTQYFGPGTRLTVL.

In DNA form, the CDR3 reads TGTGCCAGCAGCTCGACAGCCAGATATGGCTACACCTTC. Amino acid sequence: CASSSTARYGYTF. The chain uses TRBV7-2 and TRBJ1-2; maybe TRBD1 (5 bases). The CDR3 consists of 13 residues. Germline lookup yields CDR1 SGHTA and CDR2 FQGNSA. Trimming pared 4 bases from V and 5 bases from J, leaving 11 bases between.

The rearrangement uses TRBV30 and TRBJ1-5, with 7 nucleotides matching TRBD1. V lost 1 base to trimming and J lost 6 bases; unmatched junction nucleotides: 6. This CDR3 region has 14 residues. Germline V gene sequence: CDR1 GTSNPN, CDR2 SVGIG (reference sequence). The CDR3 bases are TGTGCCTGGAGTGATTTACAGGGGCTTCAGCCCCAGCATTTT. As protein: CAWSDLQGLQPQHF.

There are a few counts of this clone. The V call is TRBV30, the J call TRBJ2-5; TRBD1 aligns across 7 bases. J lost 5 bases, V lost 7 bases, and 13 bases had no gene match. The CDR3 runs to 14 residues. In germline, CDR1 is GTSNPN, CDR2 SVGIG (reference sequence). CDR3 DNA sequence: TGTGCCTCAGGGAAAAAGGGGGCAGGGGAGACCCAGTACTTC. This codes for CASGKKGAGETQYF.

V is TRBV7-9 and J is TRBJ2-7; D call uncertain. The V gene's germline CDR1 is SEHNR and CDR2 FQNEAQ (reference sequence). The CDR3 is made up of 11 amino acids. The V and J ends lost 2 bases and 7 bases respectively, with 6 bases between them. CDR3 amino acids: CASSLTGEQYF. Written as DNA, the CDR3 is TGTGCCAGCAGCTTAACCGGGGAGCAGTACTTC.

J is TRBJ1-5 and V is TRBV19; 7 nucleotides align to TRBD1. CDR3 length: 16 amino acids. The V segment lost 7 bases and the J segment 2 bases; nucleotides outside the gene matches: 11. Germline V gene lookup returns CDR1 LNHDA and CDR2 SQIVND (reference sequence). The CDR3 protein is CASKRRGQEGNQPQHF. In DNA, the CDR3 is TGTGCCAGTAAGAGGAGGGGGCAGGAGGGCAATCAGCCCCAGCATTTT.

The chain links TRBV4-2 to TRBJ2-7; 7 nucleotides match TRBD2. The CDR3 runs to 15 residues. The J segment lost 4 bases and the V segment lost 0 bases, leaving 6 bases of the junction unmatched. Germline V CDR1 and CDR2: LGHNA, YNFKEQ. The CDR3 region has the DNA TGTGCCAGCAGCCAAGAACTAGCGCTAGAATACGAGCAGTACTTC. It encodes CASSQELALEYEQYF.

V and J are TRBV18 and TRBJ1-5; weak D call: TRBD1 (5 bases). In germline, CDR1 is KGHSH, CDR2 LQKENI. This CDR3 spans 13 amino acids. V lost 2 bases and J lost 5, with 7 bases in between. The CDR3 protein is CASSPDRHQPQHF. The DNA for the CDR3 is TGTGCCAGCTCACCAGACAGACATCAGCCCCAGCATTTT.

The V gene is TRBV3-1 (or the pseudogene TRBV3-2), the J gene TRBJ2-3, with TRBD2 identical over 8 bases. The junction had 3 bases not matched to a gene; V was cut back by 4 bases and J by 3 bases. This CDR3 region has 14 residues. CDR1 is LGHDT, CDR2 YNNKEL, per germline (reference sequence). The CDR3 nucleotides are TGTGCCAGCAGCCTTAGCGGGGCTACAGATACGCAGTATTTT. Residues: CASSLSGATDTQYF.

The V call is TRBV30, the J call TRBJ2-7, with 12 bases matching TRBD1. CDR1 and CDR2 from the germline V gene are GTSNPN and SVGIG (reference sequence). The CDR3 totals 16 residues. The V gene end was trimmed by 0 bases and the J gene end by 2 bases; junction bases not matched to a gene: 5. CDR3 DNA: TGTGCCTGGAGTGTAGGGACAGGGGGCTGGACCTACGAGCAGTACTTC. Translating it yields CAWSVGTGGWTYEQYF. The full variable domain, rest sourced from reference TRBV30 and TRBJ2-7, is SQTIHQWPATLVQPVGSPLSLECTVEGTSNPNLYWYRQAAGRGLQLLFYSVGIGQISSEVPQNLSASRPQDRQFILSSKKLLLSDSGFYLCAWSVGTGGWTYEQYFGPGTRLTVT.

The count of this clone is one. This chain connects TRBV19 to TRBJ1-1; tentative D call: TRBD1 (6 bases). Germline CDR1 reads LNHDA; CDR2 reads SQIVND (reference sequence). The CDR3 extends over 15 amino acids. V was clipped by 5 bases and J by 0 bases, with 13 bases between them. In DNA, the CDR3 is TGTGCCAGTAGTTCTCCAGGGGACATGAACACTGAAGCTTTCTTT. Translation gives CASSSPGDMNTEAFF.

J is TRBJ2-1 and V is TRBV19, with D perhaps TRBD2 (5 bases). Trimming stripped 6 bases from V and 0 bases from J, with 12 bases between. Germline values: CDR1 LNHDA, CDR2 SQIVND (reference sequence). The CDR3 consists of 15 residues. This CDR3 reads CASRFQRSSYNEQFF. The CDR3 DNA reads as TGTGCCAGTAGGTTCCAGCGGAGCTCCTACAATGAGCAGTTCTTC.

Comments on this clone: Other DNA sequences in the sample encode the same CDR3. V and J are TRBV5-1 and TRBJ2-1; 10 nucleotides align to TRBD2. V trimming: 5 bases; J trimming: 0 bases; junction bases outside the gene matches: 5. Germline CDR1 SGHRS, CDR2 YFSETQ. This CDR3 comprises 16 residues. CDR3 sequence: CASRRTSGSSYNEQFF. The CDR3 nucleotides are TGCGCCAGCAGACGGACTAGCGGAAGCTCCTACAATGAGCAGTTCTTC.

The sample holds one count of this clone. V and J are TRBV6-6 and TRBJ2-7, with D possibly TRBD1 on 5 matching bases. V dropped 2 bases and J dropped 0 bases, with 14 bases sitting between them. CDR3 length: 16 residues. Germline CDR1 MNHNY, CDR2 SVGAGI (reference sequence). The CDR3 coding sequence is TGTGCCAGCAGTTACACCCCGCAGGGTAGCTCCTACGAGCAGTACTTC. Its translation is CASSYTPQGSSYEQYF.

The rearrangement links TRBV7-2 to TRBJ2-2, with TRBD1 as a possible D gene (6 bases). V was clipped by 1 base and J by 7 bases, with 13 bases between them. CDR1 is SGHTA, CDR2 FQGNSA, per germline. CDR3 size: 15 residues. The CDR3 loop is CASSLVGQGIGELFF. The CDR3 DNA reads TGTGCCAGCAGCTTAGTGGGGCAGGGGATCGGGGAGCTGTTTTTT.

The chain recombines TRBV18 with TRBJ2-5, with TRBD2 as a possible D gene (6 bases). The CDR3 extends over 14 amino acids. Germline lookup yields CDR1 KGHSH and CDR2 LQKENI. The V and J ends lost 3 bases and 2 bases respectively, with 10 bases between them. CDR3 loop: CASSPTREQETQYF. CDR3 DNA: TGTGCCAGCTCACCGACTAGAGAACAAGAGACCCAGTACTTC.

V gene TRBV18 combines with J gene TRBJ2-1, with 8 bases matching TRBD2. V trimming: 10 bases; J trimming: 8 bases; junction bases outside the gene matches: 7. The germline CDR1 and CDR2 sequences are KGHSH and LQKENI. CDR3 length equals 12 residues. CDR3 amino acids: CATAGLGDEQFF. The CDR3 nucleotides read TGTGCCACCGCGGGACTAGGGGATGAGCAGTTCTTC.

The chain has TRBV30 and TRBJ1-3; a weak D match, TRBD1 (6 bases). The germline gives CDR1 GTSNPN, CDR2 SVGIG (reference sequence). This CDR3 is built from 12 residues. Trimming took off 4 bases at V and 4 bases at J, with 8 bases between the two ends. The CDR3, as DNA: TGTGCCTGGAACACAGGGGGAAACACCATATATTTT. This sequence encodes CAWNTGGNTIYF.

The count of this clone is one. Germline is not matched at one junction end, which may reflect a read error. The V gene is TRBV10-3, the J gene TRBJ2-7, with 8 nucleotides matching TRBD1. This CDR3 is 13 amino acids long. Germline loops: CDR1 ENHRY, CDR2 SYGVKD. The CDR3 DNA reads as TGTGCCATCAGTGAGCTCTGGGGGGACAGGCGGAACTTC. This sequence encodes CAISELWGDRRNF.

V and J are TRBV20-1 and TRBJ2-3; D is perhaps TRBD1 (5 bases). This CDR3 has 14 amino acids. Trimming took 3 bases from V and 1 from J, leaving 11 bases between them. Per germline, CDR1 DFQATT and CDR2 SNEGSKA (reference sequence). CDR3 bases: TGCAGTGCTAGTGCCAGGGTGGGCACAGATACGCAGTATTTT. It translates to CSASARVGTDTQYF.

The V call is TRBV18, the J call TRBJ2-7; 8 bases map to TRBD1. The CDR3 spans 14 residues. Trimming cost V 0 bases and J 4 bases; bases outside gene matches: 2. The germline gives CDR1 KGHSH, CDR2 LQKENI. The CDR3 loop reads CASSPPGTGYEQYF. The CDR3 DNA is TGTGCCAGCTCACCACCGGGGACAGGATACGAGCAGTACTTC.

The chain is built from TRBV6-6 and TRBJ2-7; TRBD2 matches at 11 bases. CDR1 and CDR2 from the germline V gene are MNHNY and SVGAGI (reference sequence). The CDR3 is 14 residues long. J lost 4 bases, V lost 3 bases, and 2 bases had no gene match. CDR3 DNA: TGTGCCAGCAGTTATCGACTAGCGGGATACGAGCAGTACTTC. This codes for CASSYRLAGYEQYF.